This is a list of T cell receptor beta chains from one sample in a study of CD8+CD57+ T cells in acquired aplastic anemia. TCRdb reanalysed the reads using MiXCR and keeps one entry per CDR3 protein. The data show 150,000 to 200,000 distinct CDR3 sequences, around 50% seen once. The sequencing sample was made of sorted CD4+, CD8+, or CD8+CD57+ T cells (not recorded which) from PBMCs. These receptors were collected from a human donor with aplastic anemia. CDR3s include the opening cysteine and the closing phenylalanine or tryptophan. A D gene is named only where the DNA matches it firmly. Rows give clone size only sometimes, using once, few, many, or a class for an expanded clone.

TGCAGTGCTCAGTCGGACAAGGGCGAGCAGTACTTC	CSAQSDKGEQYF	NA	NA	TRBJ2-7	TRBV20-1
TGCAGTGCTAGGACAGGGTACACAGATACGCAGTATTTT	CSARTGYTDTQYF	NA	TRBD1	TRBJ2-3	TRBV20-1
TGTGCCAGCAGCCCCAGGGGCCACGAGCAGTACTTC	CASSPRGHEQYF	few	NA	TRBJ2-7	TRBV7-9
TGTGCCAGCAGGAGCAGGGCTTACAATGAGCAGTTCTTC	CASRSRAYNEQFF	few	NA	TRBJ2-1	TRBV28
TGTGCCAGTAGTACCCTAGCGGGGGGGAAGTACAATGAGCAGTTCTTC	CASSTLAGGKYNEQFF	NA	TRBD2	TRBJ2-1	TRBV19
TGTGCCATCAGTGAGCACATGTCAGAGACCCAGTACTTC	CAISEHMSETQYF	few	NA	TRBJ2-5	TRBV10-3
TGTGCCAGCAGTGAGGAGTATACGCAGTATTTT	CASSEEYTQYF	NA	NA	TRBJ2-3	TRBV28
TGCAGCGCCAGGGGGCTCGATAATCAGCCCCAGCATTTT	CSARGLDNQPQHF	many	TRBD1	TRBJ1-5	TRBV20-1
TGTGCCAGCGACAGGACAGGGACTAGGACAGATACGCAGTATTTT	CASDRTGTRTDTQYF	few	NA	TRBJ2-3	TRBV2
TGCAGCGCCCTCGAAAGTATCAATCAGCCCCAGCATTTT	CSALESINQPQHF	NA	NA	TRBJ1-5	TRBV29-1
TGTGCCAGCAGCTTAGTAGGTGTTCAGCCCCAGCATTTT	CASSLVGVQPQHF	NA	NA	TRBJ1-5	TRBV7-8
TGTGCCACCAGCAGAGGGACAGTAGGAAACACCATATATTTT	CATSRGTVGNTIYF	few	NA	TRBJ1-3	TRBV15
TGTGCCAGCAGCCTGGACCTCTCCGGGGAGCTGTTTTTT	CASSLDLSGELFF	few	NA	TRBJ2-2	TRBV7-8
TGTGCCAGCAGATACACGGCGGCGGTCCAAGAGACCCAGTACTTC	CASRYTAAVQETQYF	NA	NA	TRBJ2-5	TRBV24-1
TGTGCCAGCAGCGGCCTCTATGGCTACACCTTC	CASSGLYGYTF	NA	NA	TRBJ1-2	TRBV7-9
TGTGCCAGTAGCCCAGGGTGGGACACTGAAGCTTTCTTT	CASSPGWDTEAFF	NA	NA	TRBJ1-1	TRBV19
TGCAGTGCTAGACCCCGACAGGATAGTTTTTACTTTCACGAGCAGTACTTC	CSARPRQDSFYFHEQYF	many	NA	TRBJ2-7	TRBV20-1
TGTGCCAGTAGTATTCGACTAAATAATTCACCCCTCCACTTT	CASSIRLNNSPLHF	NA	NA	TRBJ1-6	TRBV19
TGTGCCATCAGTGAACTCTACGAGCAGTACTTC	CAISELYEQYF	NA	NA	TRBJ2-7	TRBV10-3
TGTGCCAGCAGCCTCGGACAGGGGCGGAACGATGAGCAGTTCTTC	CASSLGQGRNDEQFF	NA	TRBD1	TRBJ2-1	TRBV7-3
TGTGCCAGCAGCTTAGATAGGCCTCAAGTCTCTGGAAACACCATATATTTT	CASSLDRPQVSGNTIYF	many	NA	TRBJ1-3	TRBV7-6
TGCGCCAGCAGTGAGTACAGAAACTATGGCTACACCTTC	CASSEYRNYGYTF	NA	NA	TRBJ1-2	TRBV10-1
TGTGCCAGCTGGAGTCCGGGGACAGGTCGTCAGACCCAGTACTTC	CASWSPGTGRQTQYF	NA	TRBD1	TRBJ2-5	TRBV5-4
TGCAGTGCTAACGGGGGACTATACCAAGAGACCCAGTACTTC	CSANGGLYQETQYF	many	TRBD2	TRBJ2-5	TRBV20-1
TGTGCCAGCAGCAAAGGGACTAGCGGGGGGGCTAGGGCCGGGGAGCTGTTTTTT	CASSKGTSGGARAGELFF	many	TRBD2	TRBJ2-2	TRBV7-2
TGCAGTGCTCCATCCCGGACTAGCGGGGGGGATACGCAGTATTTT	CSAPSRTSGGDTQYF	many	TRBD2	TRBJ2-3	TRBV20-1
TGTGCCAGCAGTTTGGTACAGGGAAGCTATCAGCCCCAGCATTTT	CASSLVQGSYQPQHF	NA	NA	TRBJ1-5	TRBV2
TGTGCCAGCAGCCCCGACCTCGCCCCAGCGGACGAGCAGTACTTC	CASSPDLAPADEQYF	many	NA	TRBJ2-7	TRBV6-1
TGTGCCAGTAGTATAGCCGCAGGGGTGGGGTCACCCCTCCACTTT	CASSIAAGVGSPLHF	many	NA	TRBJ1-6	TRBV19
TGTGCCATCAGTGATGTTAGGGGACTTAGAACTGGAAACACCATATATTTT	CAISDVRGLRTGNTIYF	once	NA	TRBJ1-3	TRBV10-3
TGCAGTGCTAACTGGGACGAAAACACTGAAGCTTTCTTT	CSANWDENTEAFF	many	NA	TRBJ1-1	TRBV20-1
TGCGCCAGCAGCCTCGCCGGGACAGTCAACACTGGAGCTTTCTTT	CASSLAGTVNTGAFF	NA	TRBD1	TRBJ1-1	TRBV5-1
TGTGCCAGCAGTGGCCAGGGAGGCTCACCCCTCCACTTT	CASSGQGGSPLHF	few	NA	TRBJ1-6	TRBV2
TGTGCCAGCAGCTTTATGGACTACGAGCAGTACTTC	CASSFMDYEQYF	NA	NA	TRBJ2-7	TRBV7-9
TGCAGTGCTAGGCCAGGGAGAAACACTGAAGCTTTCTTT	CSARPGRNTEAFF	NA	NA	TRBJ1-1	TRBV20-1
TGCAGTGCGTCGACAGTGGGCCGAAAGACCCAGTACTTC	CSASTVGRKTQYF	NA	NA	TRBJ2-5	TRBV20-1
TGTGCCAGCAGCACCGACGGGGGCCCCCCAGATACGCAGTATTTT	CASSTDGGPPDTQYF	NA	NA	TRBJ2-3	TRBV7-8
TGTGCCACCAGCAGACCATTTCCGGGACAGGGGGACACTGAAGCTTTCTTT	CATSRPFPGQGDTEAFF	NA	TRBD1	TRBJ1-1	TRBV15
TGTGCCAGCAGCTCCGGGCCCCTAGATACGCAGTATTTT	CASSSGPLDTQYF	NA	NA	TRBJ2-3	TRBV7-9
TGTGCCAGCAGGACGGGACAGTTCACCGGGGAGCTGTTTTTT	CASRTGQFTGELFF	NA	TRBD1	TRBJ2-2	TRBV27
TGTGCCAGCAGTTTCCGCGGACAGGCGAGCTACGAGCAGTACTTC	CASSFRGQASYEQYF	many	TRBD1	TRBJ2-7	TRBV12-3/TRBV12-4
TGCAGCGTTGAACCCCCAACGACAGGGATCAGGGGTGAAGCTTTCTTT	CSVEPPTTGIRGEAFF	NA	TRBD1	TRBJ1-1	TRBV29-1
TGTGCCATCGGACTGTTATGGACTGAAGTTTTCTTT	CAIGLLWTEVFF	once	NA	TRBJ1-1	TRBV2
TGTGCCAGCAGCGGGACAGCTTCCTCCTACGAGCAGTACTTC	CASSGTASSYEQYF	few	TRBD1	TRBJ2-7	TRBV12-3/TRBV12-4
TGTGCCAGCAGCTTAGAGGGCGGGGGGGCCAGGTATGAGCAGTTCTTC	CASSLEGGGARYEQFF	many	TRBD2	TRBJ2-1	TRBV7-8